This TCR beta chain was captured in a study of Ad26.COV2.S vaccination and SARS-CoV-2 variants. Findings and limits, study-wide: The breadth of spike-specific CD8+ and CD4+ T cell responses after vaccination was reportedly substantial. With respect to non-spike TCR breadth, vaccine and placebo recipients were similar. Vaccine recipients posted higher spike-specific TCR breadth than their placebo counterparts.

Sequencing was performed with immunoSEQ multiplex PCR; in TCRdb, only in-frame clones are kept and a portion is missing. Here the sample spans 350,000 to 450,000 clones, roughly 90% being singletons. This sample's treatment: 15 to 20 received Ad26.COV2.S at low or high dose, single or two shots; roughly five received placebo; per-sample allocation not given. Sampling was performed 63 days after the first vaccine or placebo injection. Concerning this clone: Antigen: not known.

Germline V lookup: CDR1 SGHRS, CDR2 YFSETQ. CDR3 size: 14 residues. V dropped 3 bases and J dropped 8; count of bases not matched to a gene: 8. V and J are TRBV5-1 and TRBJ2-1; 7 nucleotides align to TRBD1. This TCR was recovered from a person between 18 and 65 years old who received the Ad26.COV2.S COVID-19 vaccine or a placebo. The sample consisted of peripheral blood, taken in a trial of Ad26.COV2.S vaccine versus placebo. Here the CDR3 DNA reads TGCGCCAGCAGCTCCGACAGGGTCGGGCATGAGCAGTTCTTC. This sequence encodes CASSSDRVGHEQFF. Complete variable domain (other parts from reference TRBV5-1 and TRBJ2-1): KAGVTQTPRYLIKTRGQQVTLSCSPISGHRSVSWYQQTPGQGLQFLFEYFSETQRNKGNFPGRFSGRQFSNSRSEMNVSTLELGDSALYLCASSSDRVGHEQFFGPGTRLTVL.